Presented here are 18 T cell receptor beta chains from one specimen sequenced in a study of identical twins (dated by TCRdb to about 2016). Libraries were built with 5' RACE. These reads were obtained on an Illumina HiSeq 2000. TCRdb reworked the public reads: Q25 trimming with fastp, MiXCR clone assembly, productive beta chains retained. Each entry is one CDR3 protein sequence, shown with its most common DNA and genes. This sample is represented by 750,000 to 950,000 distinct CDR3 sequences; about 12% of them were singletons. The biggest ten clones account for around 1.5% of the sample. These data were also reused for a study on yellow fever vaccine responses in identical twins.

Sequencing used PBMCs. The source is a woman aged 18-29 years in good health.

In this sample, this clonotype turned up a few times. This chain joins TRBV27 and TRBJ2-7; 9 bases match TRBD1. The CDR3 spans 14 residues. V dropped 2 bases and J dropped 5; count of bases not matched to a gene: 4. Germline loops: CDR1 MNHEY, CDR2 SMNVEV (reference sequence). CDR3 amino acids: CASSLGTGIHEQYF. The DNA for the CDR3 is TGTGCCAGCAGTTTAGGGACAGGGATCCACGAGCAGTACTTC.

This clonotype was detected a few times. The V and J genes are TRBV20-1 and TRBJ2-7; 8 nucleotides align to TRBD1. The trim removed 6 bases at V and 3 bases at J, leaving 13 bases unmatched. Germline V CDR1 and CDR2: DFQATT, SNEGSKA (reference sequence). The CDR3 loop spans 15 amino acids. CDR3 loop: CSASPEPGGNYEQYF. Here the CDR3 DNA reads TGCAGTGCATCCCCCGAGCCAGGGGGCAACTACGAGCAGTACTTC.

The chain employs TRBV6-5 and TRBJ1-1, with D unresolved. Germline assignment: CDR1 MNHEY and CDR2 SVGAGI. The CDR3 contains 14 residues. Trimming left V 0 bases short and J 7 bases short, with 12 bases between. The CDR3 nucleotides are TGTGCCAGCAGTTACTCGAAGGTTAAGGGTGAAGCTTTCTTT. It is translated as CASSYSKVKGEAFF.

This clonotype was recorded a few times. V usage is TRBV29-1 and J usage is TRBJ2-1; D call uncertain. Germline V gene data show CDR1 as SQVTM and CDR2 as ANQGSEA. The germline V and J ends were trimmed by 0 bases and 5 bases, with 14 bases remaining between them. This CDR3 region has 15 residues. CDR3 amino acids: CSVEEGWVSHNEQFF. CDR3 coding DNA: TGCAGCGTTGAAGAAGGGTGGGTCAGTCACAATGAGCAGTTCTTC.

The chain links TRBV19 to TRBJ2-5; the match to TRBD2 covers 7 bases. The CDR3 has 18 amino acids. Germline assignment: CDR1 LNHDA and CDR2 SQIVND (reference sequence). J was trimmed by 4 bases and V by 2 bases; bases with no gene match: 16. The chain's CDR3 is CASSISTGMAGAPETQYF. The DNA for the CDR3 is TGTGCCAGTAGTATATCCACTGGGATGGCGGGAGCCCCAGAGACCCAGTACTTC.

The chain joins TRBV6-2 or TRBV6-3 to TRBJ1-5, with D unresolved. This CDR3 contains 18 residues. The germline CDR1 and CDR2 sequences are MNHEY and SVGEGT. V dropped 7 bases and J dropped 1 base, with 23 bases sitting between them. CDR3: CASTLGRPAESSNQPQHF. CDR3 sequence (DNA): TGTGCCAGCACCCTAGGTAGGCCGGCAGAATCAAGCAATCAGCCCCAGCATTTT.

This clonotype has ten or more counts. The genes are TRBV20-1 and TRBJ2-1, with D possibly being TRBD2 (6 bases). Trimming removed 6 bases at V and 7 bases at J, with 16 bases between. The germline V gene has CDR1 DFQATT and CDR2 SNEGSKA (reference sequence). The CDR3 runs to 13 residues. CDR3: CSAPRGETNEQFF. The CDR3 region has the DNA TGCAGTGCCCCGCGGGGAGAGACAAATGAGCAGTTCTTC.

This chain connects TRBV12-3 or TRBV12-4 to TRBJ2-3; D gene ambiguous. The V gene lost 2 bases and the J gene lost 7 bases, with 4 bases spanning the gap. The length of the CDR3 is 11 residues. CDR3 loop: CASSLRNTQYF. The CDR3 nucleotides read TGTGCCAGCAGTTTACGAAATACGCAGTATTTT.

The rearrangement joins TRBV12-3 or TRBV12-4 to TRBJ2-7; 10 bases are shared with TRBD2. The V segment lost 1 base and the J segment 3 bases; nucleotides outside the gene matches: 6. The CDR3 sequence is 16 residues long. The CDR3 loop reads CASSLVAASGSYEQYF. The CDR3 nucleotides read TGTGCCAGCAGTTTAGTTGCGGCTAGCGGGAGCTACGAGCAGTACTTC.

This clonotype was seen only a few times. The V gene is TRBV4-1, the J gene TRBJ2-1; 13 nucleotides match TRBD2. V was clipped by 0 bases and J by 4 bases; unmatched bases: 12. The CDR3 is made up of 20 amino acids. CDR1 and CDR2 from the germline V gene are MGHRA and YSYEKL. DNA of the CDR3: TGCGCCAGCAGCCAAGATCAAACTAGCGGGAGGGCCAGTCGGTACAATGAGCAGTTCTTC. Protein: CASSQDQTSGRASRYNEQFF.

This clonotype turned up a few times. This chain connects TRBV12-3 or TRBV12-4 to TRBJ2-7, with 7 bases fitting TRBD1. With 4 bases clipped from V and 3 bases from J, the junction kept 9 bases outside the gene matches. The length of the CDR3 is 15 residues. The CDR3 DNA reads TGTGCCAGCAGTTCGACTGACAGGGACCTCTACGAGCAGTACTTC. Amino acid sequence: CASSSTDRDLYEQYF.

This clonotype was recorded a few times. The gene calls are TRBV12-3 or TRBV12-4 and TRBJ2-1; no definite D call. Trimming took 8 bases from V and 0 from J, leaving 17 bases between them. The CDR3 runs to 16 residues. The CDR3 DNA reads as TGTGCCAGCTCCATGGGTGGCGATCGCTCCTACAATGAGCAGTTCTTC. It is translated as CASSMGGDRSYNEQFF.

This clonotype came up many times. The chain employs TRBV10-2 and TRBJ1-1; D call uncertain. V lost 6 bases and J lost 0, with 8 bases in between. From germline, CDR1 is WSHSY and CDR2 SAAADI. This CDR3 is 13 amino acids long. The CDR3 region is CASREELNTEAFF. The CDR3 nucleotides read TGCGCCAGCAGGGAGGAGCTGAACACTGAAGCTTTCTTT.

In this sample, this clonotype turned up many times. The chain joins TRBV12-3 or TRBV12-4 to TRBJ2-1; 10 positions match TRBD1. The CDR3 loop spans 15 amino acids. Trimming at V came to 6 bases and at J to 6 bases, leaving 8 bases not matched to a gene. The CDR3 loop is CASSNSGTGANEQFF. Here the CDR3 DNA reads TGTGCCAGCAGCAATTCCGGGACAGGGGCCAATGAGCAGTTCTTC.

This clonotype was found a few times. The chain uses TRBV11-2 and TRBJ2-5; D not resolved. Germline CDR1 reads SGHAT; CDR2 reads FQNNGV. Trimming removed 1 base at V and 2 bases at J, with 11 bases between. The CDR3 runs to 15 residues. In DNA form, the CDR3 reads TGTGCCAGCAGCTTAGTTGGGTTCGATCAAGAGACCCAGTACTTC. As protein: CASSLVGFDQETQYF. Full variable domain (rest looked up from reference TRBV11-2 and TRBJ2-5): EAGVAQSPRYKIIEKRQSVAFWCNPISGHATLYWYQQILGQGPKLLIQFQNNGVVDDSQLPKDRFSAERLKGVDSTLKIQPAKLEDSAVYLCASSLVGFDQETQYFGPGTRLLVL.

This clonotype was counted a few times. In nucleotides, the CDR3 is TGTGCCAGTAGTGGTAGCGAGGCAGGCGGGGATACGCAGTATTTT. Translation: CASSGSEAGGDTQYF. The genes are TRBV19 and TRBJ2-3, with D possibly TRBD2 on 5 matching bases. This CDR3 comprises 15 residues. The germline V gene encodes CDR1 LNHDA and CDR2 SQIVND (reference sequence). The V end was cut by 5 bases, the J end by 6 bases, with 18 bases between.

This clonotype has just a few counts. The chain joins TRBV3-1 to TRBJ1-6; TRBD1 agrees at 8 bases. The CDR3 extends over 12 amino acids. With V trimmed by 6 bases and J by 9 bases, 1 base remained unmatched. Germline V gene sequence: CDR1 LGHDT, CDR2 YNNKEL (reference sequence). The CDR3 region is CASRQGGSPLHF. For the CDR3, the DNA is TGTGCCAGCAGACAGGGGGGTTCACCCCTCCACTTT.

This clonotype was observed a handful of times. The chain's CDR3 is CASSLTQDSNQPQHF. In DNA, the CDR3 is TGTGCCAGCAGCCTGACTCAGGACAGTAACCAGCCCCAGCATTTT. The gene calls are TRBV4-2 and TRBJ1-5, with D perhaps matching TRBD1 (6 bases). The CDR3 has 15 residues. Germline-derived CDR1 and CDR2 are LGHNA and YNFKEQ. V lost 4 bases to trimming and J lost 7 bases, with 17 bases between them.